The 11 T cell receptor beta chains listed next were all sequenced from one sample in a study of brain T cells in children with intractable seizures. Profiled with immunoSEQ multiplex PCR; TCRdb holds only in-frame clones, not every one. In the table there are some 64,000 clones, around 95% of which are singletons. Material: peripheral blood, obtained at surgery. The origin of the receptors is a boy under two years old with focal cortical dysplasia and intractable seizures.

The V call is TRBV19, the J call TRBJ1-5; D perhaps matches TRBD1 (5 bases). The V gene lost 7 bases and the J gene lost 0 bases, with 13 bases spanning the gap. Germline V CDR1 and CDR2: LNHDA, SQIVND (reference sequence). This CDR3 has 15 amino acids. The CDR3 DNA reads TGTGCCAGTACCCCGGAGGGGTATAGCAATCAGCCCCAGCATTTT. As protein: CASTPEGYSNQPQHF.

The gene calls are TRBV13 and TRBJ1-2; TRBD1 matches at 8 bases. The CDR3 has 17 residues. Germline V CDR1 and CDR2: PRHDT, FYEKMQ (reference sequence). Trimming removed 2 bases from V and 1 base from J; junction bases left unmatched: 9. CDR3 DNA sequence: TGTGCCAGCAGCTTATCAGGGGGCGAGCAGGTTAACTATGGCTACACCTTC. The encoded protein is CASSLSGGEQVNYGYTF.

The chain links TRBV2 to TRBJ1-2, with no clear D. This CDR3 spans 10 amino acids. The V gene lost 8 bases and the J gene lost 5 bases, with 6 bases spanning the gap. Germline CDR1 SNHLY, CDR2 FYNNEI. The CDR3 spells CASGRYGYTF. The CDR3 DNA is TGTGCCAGCGGGAGATATGGCTACACCTTC.

Only one count was recorded for this clone. The CDR3 coding sequence is TGTGCCAGCAGTTTATCATCCCAACCCGCCCTCGGGAACGAGCAGTACTTC. The encoded protein is CASSLSSQPALGNEQYF. The chain links TRBV27 to TRBJ2-7, with D perhaps matching TRBD2 (5 bases). CDR1 is MNHEY, CDR2 SMNVEV, per germline (reference sequence). V lost 0 bases, J lost 5 bases, and 20 bases lay in between. The CDR3 runs 17 residues.

The J gene is TRBJ1-1, the V gene TRBV5-1; tentatively, D is TRBD1 (5 bases). This CDR3 contains 15 residues. The germline V and J ends were trimmed by 0 bases and 1 base, with 10 bases remaining between them. CDR1 and CDR2 (germline): SGHRS, YFSETQ. CDR3 protein: CASSLGGAGNTEAFF. The CDR3 nucleotides are TGCGCCAGCAGCTTGGGTGGGGCTGGGAACACTGAAGCTTTCTTT.

Here the CDR3 DNA reads TGCAGTGCTAGACAGAGAGAGACCCAGTACTTC. Translated, it gives CSARQRETQYF. V and J are TRBV20-1 and TRBJ2-5; no reliable D call. Per germline, CDR1 DFQATT and CDR2 SNEGSKA (reference sequence). The CDR3 totals 11 residues. V was cut by 2 bases and J by 4 bases, with 5 bases left in between.

The rearrangement links TRBV20-1 to TRBJ1-5; no definite D call. V was shortened by 3 bases and J by 1 base, with 13 bases between the two germline ends. This CDR3 is built from 15 residues. Germline CDR1 reads DFQATT; CDR2 reads SNEGSKA (reference sequence). The CDR3, as DNA: TGCAGTGCTAGTAGTGGGGAGTGGAGCAATCAGCCCCAGCATTTT. It yields the protein CSASSGEWSNQPQHF.

The V call is TRBV11-3, the J call TRBJ1-3; tentative D call: TRBD1 (5 bases). The germline V gene has CDR1 SGHNT and CDR2 YENEEA. V was cut by 4 bases and J by 0 bases, with 7 bases left in between. The CDR3 runs 14 residues. The CDR3 region has the DNA TGTGCCAGCAGCTCCGACAGCTCTGGAAACACCATATATTTT. This codes for CASSSDSSGNTIYF.

The rearrangement links TRBV27 to TRBJ1-6; D perhaps matches TRBD1 (6 bases). Per the germline V gene, CDR1 is MNHEY and CDR2 is SMNVEV (reference sequence). V lost 6 bases to trimming and J lost 6 bases, with 12 bases between them. The CDR3 loop spans 14 amino acids. The CDR3 sequence: CASRLTGTNSPLHF. In DNA form, the CDR3 reads TGTGCCAGCAGGCTGACAGGAACTAATTCACCCCTCCACTTT.

Of note for this clone: Distinct nucleotide sequences in the sample also encode this CDR3. The gene calls are TRBV4-1 and TRBJ2-4; D gene ambiguous. V was pared by 1 base and J by 0 bases, with 7 bases between. Per germline, CDR1 MGHRA and CDR2 YSYEKL. The CDR3 contains 15 residues. CDR3 loop: CASSQGFLAKNIQYF. CDR3 DNA sequence: TGCGCCAGCAGCCAAGGATTCCTAGCCAAAAACATTCAGTACTTC.

As concerns this clone: Mismatch with germline at one junction end may stem from a read error. The chain joins TRBV4-2 to TRBJ1-4; 7 bases agree with TRBD1. Germline-derived CDR1 and CDR2 are LGHNA and YNFKEQ. There are 19 residues in the CDR3. CDR3 sequence: CASNQDHGRGITTAEKLFF. CDR3 sequence (DNA): TGTGCCAGCAACCAAGATCATGGCAGGGGGATAACCACGGCGGAAAAACTGTTTTTT.